The sample holds one count of the clone carrying this T cell receptor beta chain. Its antigen is not known. This sample was taken from a study of cytomegalovirus exposure and HLA in healthy donors. Study-wide points: The study found most TCR sequences rare, yet found some public TCRs in many donors. Sequencing depth across donors, presence/absence analyses assumed, was roughly uniform. One variant, a missense change in DCLRE1C, was linked in a later analysis to TCR beta V- and J-gene trimming.

Though nominally healthy at sampling, donors likely had unrecorded immune exposures. Per the germline V gene, CDR1 is SGHTA and CDR2 is FQGNSA. This CDR3 region has 14 residues. After removal of 1 base from V and 3 bases from J, the junction contained 1 base not matched to a gene. PCR involved 60 Vbeta and 13 Jbeta primers. This table comes from immunoSEQ multiplex PCR, and its TCRdb copy is limited to in-frame clones, with some not included. The table has some 140,000 clones, approximately 75% seen once. The TCR sequence derives from a male donor in good health and CMV-seronegative. Sequencing input: PBMCs. The chain combines TRBV7-2 with TRBJ2-5; 8 positions agree with TRBD2. DNA of the CDR3: TGTGCCAGCAGCTTAGGGACTAGCAAAGAGACCCAGTACTTC. Translation gives CASSLGTSKETQYF.